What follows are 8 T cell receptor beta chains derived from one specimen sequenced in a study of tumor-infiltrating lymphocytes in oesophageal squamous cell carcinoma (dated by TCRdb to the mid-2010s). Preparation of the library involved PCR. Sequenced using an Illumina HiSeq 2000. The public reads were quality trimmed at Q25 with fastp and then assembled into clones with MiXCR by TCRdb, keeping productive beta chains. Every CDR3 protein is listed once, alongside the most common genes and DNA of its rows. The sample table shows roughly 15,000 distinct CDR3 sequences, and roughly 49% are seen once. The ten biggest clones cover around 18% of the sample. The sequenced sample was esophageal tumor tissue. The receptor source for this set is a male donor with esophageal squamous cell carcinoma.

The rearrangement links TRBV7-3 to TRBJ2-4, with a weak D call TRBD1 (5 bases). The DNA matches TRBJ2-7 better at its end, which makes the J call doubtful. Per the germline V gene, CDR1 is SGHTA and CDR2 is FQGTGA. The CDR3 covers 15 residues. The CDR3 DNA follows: TGTGCCAGCAGCTTAATTGCAGGGCTTCGGGACGAGCAGTACTTC. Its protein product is CASSLIAGLRDEQYF.

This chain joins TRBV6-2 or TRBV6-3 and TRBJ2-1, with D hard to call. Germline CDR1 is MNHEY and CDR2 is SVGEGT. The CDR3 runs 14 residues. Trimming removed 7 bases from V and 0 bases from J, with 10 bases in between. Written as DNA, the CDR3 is TGTGCCAGCATGTGGTCCCTCTCCTACAATGAGCAGTTCTTC. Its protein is CASMWSLSYNEQFF.

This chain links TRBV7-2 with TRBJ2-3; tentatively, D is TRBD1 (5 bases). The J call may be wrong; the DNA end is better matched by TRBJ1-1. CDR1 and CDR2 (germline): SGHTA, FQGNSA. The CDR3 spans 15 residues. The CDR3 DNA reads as TGTGCCAGCAGCTTAGAGGGGTGGAGGAACACTGAAGCTTTCTTT. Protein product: CASSLEGWRNTEAFF.

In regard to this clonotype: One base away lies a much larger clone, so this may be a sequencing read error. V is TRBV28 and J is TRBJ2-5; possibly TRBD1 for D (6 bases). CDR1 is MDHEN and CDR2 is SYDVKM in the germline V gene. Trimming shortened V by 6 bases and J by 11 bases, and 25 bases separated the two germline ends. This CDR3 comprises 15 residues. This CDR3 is CASSKGGSTYNEQYF. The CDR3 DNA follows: TGTGCCAGCAGCAAAGGGGGTTCGACCTACAATGAGCAGTACTTC.

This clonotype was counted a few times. Here the CDR3 DNA reads TGTGCCTCTCAGTGGGGGACTAGCATTAATGAGCAGTTCTTC. Translating it yields CASQWGTSINEQFF. V and J are TRBV27 and TRBJ2-1; 9 nucleotides line up with TRBD2. J gave up 7 bases and V 11 bases, and 12 bases lay outside the gene matches. The CDR3 spans 14 residues. Germline assignment: CDR1 MNHEY and CDR2 SMNVEV (reference sequence).

Here the CDR3 reads CASSFLRETQYF. CDR3 coding DNA: TGTGCCAGCAGTTTTTTACGTGAGACCCAGTACTTC. The chain joins TRBV28 to TRBJ2-5; D is unclear. This CDR3 spans 12 amino acids. V lost 3 bases, J lost 5 bases, and 7 bases lay in between. Germline CDR1 and CDR2: MDHEN and SYDVKM.

The CDR3 loop is CASRGGSQSTDTQYF. Written as DNA, the CDR3 is TGTGCCAGCAGAGGCGGGAGCCAAAGCACAGATACGCAGTATTTT. The V call is TRBV2, the J call TRBJ2-3, with 7 bases that match TRBD2. The junction had 6 bases not matched to a gene; V was cut back by 6 bases and J by 0 bases. Germline assignment: CDR1 SNHLY and CDR2 FYNNEI. The CDR3 is 15 amino acids.

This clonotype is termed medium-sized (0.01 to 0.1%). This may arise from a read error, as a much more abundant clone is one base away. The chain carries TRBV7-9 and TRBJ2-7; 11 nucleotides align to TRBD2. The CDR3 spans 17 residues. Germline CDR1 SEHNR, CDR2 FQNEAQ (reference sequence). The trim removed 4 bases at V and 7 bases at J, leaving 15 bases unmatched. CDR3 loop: CASSSLGLAGGYNEQYF. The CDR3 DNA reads TGTGCCAGCAGCTCCCTGGGGCTAGCGGGAGGTTACAATGAGCAGTACTTC. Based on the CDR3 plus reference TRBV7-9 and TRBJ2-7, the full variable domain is DTGVSQNPRHKITKRGQNVTFRCDPISEHNRLYWYRQTLGQGPEFLTYFQNEAQLEKSRLLSDRFSAERPKGSFSTLEIQRTEQGDSAMYLCASSSLGLAGGYNEQYFGPGTRLTVT.